This paragraph reports one T cell receptor beta chain. Its antigen is not identified. The entry originates in a study of cytomegalovirus exposure and HLA in healthy donors. About the study: According to later analysis, the same platform produced the 120 validation and around 730 first-cohort repertoires.

Study-wide results and caveats: The study labeled fewer than 200 TCR beta chains cytomegalovirus-associated. Confirmation in vitro established that a few CMV-associated chains were specific for CMV antigens. Subsequent analysis found a tendency for first-cohort TCR clusters to co-occur within the 90 to 150 validation repertoires.

CDR1 and CDR2 (germline): LNHDA, SQIVND (reference sequence). CDR3 length equals 15 residues. V lost 3 bases and J 4 bases, leaving 13 bases between the germline ends. Profiling relied on immunoSEQ multiplex PCR, and the TCRdb table lists in-frame clones only, not all of them. The sample has 150,000 to 200,000 clones; 85% are singletons. The clonotype originates from a man between 25 and 39 years old in good health and CMV-seropositive. Material for sequencing was PBMCs. This chain links TRBV19 with TRBJ2-1, with D possibly TRBD2 on 7 matching bases. CDR3 bases: TGTGCCAGTAGTATGGGGGGGCATCAGTACAATGAGCAGTTCTTC. Its translation: CASSMGGHQYNEQFF.